The following is a T cell receptor beta chain sequence with its context. Its antigen is unknown. Here immunoSEQ multiplex PCR was the method, and the copy in TCRdb shows in-frame clones only, minus some. In the table there are 4,000 to 5,000 clones, around 28% of which are singletons. This sample was included in a study of T cells in localized non-small cell lung cancer. Study observations and caveats: Turning up in adjacent lung were a median around 60 of the top 100 tumor clones. Analysis by sequencing included only one tumor region, so heterogeneity remains possible. Increased T cell density in blood showed an association with longer overall survival.

Sequencing used lung tumor tissue, obtained before any cancer treatment. This TCR came from a man between 35 and 75 years old with stage II lung adenocarcinoma.

Here the CDR3 DNA reads TGTGCCAGCAGTGAAGCCCTGGGCAGGGGGCTATACGAGCAGTACTTC. It is translated as CASSEALGRGLYEQYF. The V and J genes are TRBV6-1 and TRBJ2-7; TRBD1 matches at 8 bases. V lost 0 bases, J lost 4 bases, and 8 bases stayed unmatched. CDR3 size: 16 residues. Per germline, CDR1 MNHNS and CDR2 SASEGT.